These 19 T cell receptor beta chains originate from one sample sequenced in a study of blood T cell repertoires in COVID-19. Clones were read by immunoSEQ multiplex PCR, and TCRdb kept only the in-frame ones, dropping some. The table records roughly 200,000 clones, 70% to 90% of them present only once. Source material: peripheral blood. These receptors were collected from a man aged 60-69 years with active or convalescent COVID-19.

This clone was counted once. The J gene is TRBJ2-7, the V gene TRBV6-5; 11 bases fit TRBD1. CDR1 is MNHEY and CDR2 is SVGAGI in the germline V gene. V dropped 4 bases and J dropped 7; count of bases not matched to a gene: 6. This CDR3 is 14 amino acids long. The CDR3 reads CASSFRTGGDEQYF. The CDR3 DNA reads TGTGCCAGCAGTTTCCGGACAGGGGGCGATGAGCAGTACTTC.

The rearrangement joins TRBV19 to TRBJ1-4, with TRBD1 matching 8 bases. The CDR3 covers 14 residues. The V segment lost 0 bases and the J segment 8 bases; nucleotides outside the gene matches: 2. CDR1 and CDR2 from the germline V gene are LNHDA and SQIVND (reference sequence). For the CDR3, the DNA is TGTGCCAGTAGTATAGACAGGGGGCGCGAAAAACTGTTTTTT. It is translated as CASSIDRGREKLFF.

The rearrangement links TRBV3-1 (or the pseudogene TRBV3-2) to TRBJ2-1; no clear D. This CDR3 is built from 14 residues. Trimming shortened V by 1 base and J by 3 bases, and 7 bases separated the two germline ends. From germline, CDR1 is LGHDT and CDR2 YNNKEL (reference sequence). The CDR3 loop reads CASSQAGYYNEQFF. CDR3 in DNA: TGTGCCAGCAGCCAAGCGGGTTACTACAATGAGCAGTTCTTC.

J is TRBJ2-2 and V is TRBV5-1; 11 nucleotides align to TRBD1. The germline gives CDR1 SGHRS, CDR2 YFSETQ. V dropped 3 bases and J dropped 6; count of bases not matched to a gene: 10. The CDR3 loop spans 17 amino acids. The DNA for the CDR3 is TGCGCCAGCAGCTCACATGGACAGGGGGCAGGCGCCGGGGAGCTGTTTTTT. As protein: CASSSHGQGAGAGELFF.

The chain uses TRBV10-3 and TRBJ1-1, with 8 bases fitting TRBD1. The V and J ends lost 6 bases and 3 bases, in that order; junction bases with no gene match: 3. Germline CDR1 ENHRY, CDR2 SYGVKD. The CDR3 runs 13 residues. CDR3 protein: CAIRETGDTEAFF. The CDR3 DNA follows: TGTGCCATCAGGGAGACAGGGGACACTGAAGCTTTCTTT.

This sequence joins TRBV5-4 and TRBJ2-1; TRBD2 matches 13 bases. Germline lookup yields CDR1 SGHNT and CDR2 YYREEE (reference sequence). J lost 2 bases, V lost 4 bases, and 3 bases had no gene match. The CDR3 is 16 residues long. The CDR3 nucleotides read TGTGCCAGCAGCCCAGGGACTAGCGGGACCTACAATGAGCAGTTCTTC. Translated: CASSPGTSGTYNEQFF.

V is TRBV7-2 and J is TRBJ1-6; a possible D gene is TRBD1 (6 bases). The CDR3 is 15 amino acids. V lost 3 bases and J lost 9, with 15 bases in between. CDR1 and CDR2 (germline): SGHTA, FQGNSA. The chain's CDR3 is CASSFSLGAGSPLHF. The DNA for the CDR3 is TGTGCCAGCAGCTTTTCTCTGGGGGCGGGTTCACCCCTCCACTTT.

The V gene is TRBV12-2, the J gene TRBJ2-7; TRBD1, the D gene given by the table, was not confirmed from the DNA. TRBV12-2 is a known pseudogene. The CDR3 is 16 residues long. CDR3 sequence reads: CASRLGGYRAAYEQYF. The CDR3 coding sequence is TGTGCAAGTCGCTTAGGGGGCTACAGGGCTGCCTACGAGCAGTACTTC.

The chain carries TRBV5-1 and TRBJ1-4, with D perhaps TRBD1 (6 bases). V was shortened by 4 bases and J by 8 bases, with 15 bases between the two germline ends. This CDR3 spans 14 amino acids. Germline assignment: CDR1 SGHRS and CDR2 YFSETQ. The CDR3 spells CASSLQGRGEKLFF. CDR3 nucleotide sequence: TGCGCCAGCAGCCTGCAGGGGCGAGGAGAAAAACTGTTTTTT.

The chain combines TRBV5-1 with TRBJ2-1; TRBD1 aligns across 7 bases. J gave up 3 bases and V 7 bases, and 10 bases lay outside the gene matches. Germline values: CDR1 SGHRS, CDR2 YFSETQ. CDR3 length: 15 residues. CDR3 loop: CASEGGQGDYNEQFF. The CDR3 nucleotides read TGCGCCAGCGAAGGTGGGCAGGGGGACTACAATGAGCAGTTCTTC.

The V call is TRBV4-1, the J call TRBJ1-3; 9 bases map to TRBD1. The CDR3 length is 15 residues. CDR1 is MGHRA, CDR2 YSYEKL, per germline. Trimming at V came to 5 bases and at J to 2 bases, leaving 4 bases not matched to a gene. In nucleotides, the CDR3 is TGCGCCAGCAGCAAAAACAGGGGGCCTGGAAACACCATATATTTT. It encodes CASSKNRGPGNTIYF.

This chain connects TRBV5-6 to TRBJ1-1; 8 nucleotides agree with TRBD1. The CDR3 extends over 16 amino acids. V shed 3 bases, J shed 6 bases, and the junction held 13 bases outside the gene matches. Looked up from germline, CDR1 is SGHDT and CDR2 is YYEEEE. The CDR3 bases are TGTGCCAGCAGCTCAAGGACAGGGAAAAAGTGGGCTGAAGCTTTCTTT. This sequence encodes CASSSRTGKKWAEAFF.

With regard to this clone: Other DNA sequences from this sample encode an identical CDR3 as well. The J gene is TRBJ1-1, the V gene TRBV9; 8 bases fit TRBD1. The germline CDR1 and CDR2 sequences are SGDLS and YYNGEE. J gave up 8 bases and V 4 bases, and 4 bases lay outside the gene matches. This CDR3 region has 12 residues. The CDR3 bases are TGTGCCAGCAGCCCGCGGACAGGGGAAGCTTTCTTT. Its translation: CASSPRTGEAFF.

In regard to this clone: The junction shows a germline mismatch at one end, possibly a read error. The V and J genes are TRBV18 and TRBJ1-2; D gene uncertain. Germline V gene data show CDR1 as KGHSH and CDR2 as LQKENI. The CDR3 runs to 13 residues. The CDR3 DNA sequence: TGTGCCAGCTCACCGGACTTGCGATCCCTATTCCACTTC. Residues: CASSPDLRSLFHF.

The CDR3 DNA follows: TGTGCCACCGGACCTGGGTGGGGACAGGGTGAGACCCAGTACTTC. It yields the protein CATGPGWGQGETQYF. The gene calls are TRBV24-1 and TRBJ2-5, with 9 nucleotides matching TRBD1. Germline V lookup: CDR1 KGHDR, CDR2 SFDVKD. The CDR3 runs 15 residues. Trimming removed 9 bases from V and 5 bases from J; junction bases left unmatched: 12.

The rearrangement uses TRBV11-2 and TRBJ2-2, with D tentatively TRBD2 (6 bases). Between the trimmed V and J ends, which lost 2 bases and 1 base, there was a span of 8 bases. The CDR3 extends over 15 amino acids. CDR1 and CDR2 (germline): SGHAT, FQNNGV. The CDR3 protein is CASSLLAMNTGELFF. Here the CDR3 DNA reads TGTGCCAGCAGCTTACTAGCGATGAACACCGGGGAGCTGTTTTTT.

This chain uses TRBV12-5 with TRBJ2-7, with 10 bases matching TRBD1. The trim removed 6 bases at V and 6 bases at J, leaving 5 bases unmatched. Germline-derived CDR1 and CDR2 are LGHNT and FRNRAP. The CDR3 loop spans 13 amino acids. The CDR3 DNA sequence: TGTGCTAGTGGCCCCTGGACAGGGGGCGAGCAGTACTTC. It is translated as CASGPWTGGEQYF.

This chain joins TRBV5-1 and TRBJ1-1, with D possibly being TRBD1 (6 bases). Between the trimmed V and J ends, which lost 3 bases and 0 bases, there was a span of 9 bases. The CDR3 spans 14 residues. Germline V lookup: CDR1 SGHRS, CDR2 YFSETQ. The CDR3 DNA sequence: TGCGCCAGCAGCTCAGGGGCCCTGAACACTGAAGCTTTCTTT. Its protein is CASSSGALNTEAFF.

The chain is built from TRBV5-1 and TRBJ1-1; possible D gene TRBD1, 5 bases. Germline-derived CDR1 and CDR2 are SGHRS and YFSETQ. The CDR3 loop spans 15 amino acids. Deletions cut 0 bases from V and 4 bases from J, with 13 bases between. The CDR3: CASSLERVGGTEAFF. The CDR3 DNA reads as TGCGCCAGCAGCTTGGAAAGGGTCGGGGGCACTGAAGCTTTCTTT.